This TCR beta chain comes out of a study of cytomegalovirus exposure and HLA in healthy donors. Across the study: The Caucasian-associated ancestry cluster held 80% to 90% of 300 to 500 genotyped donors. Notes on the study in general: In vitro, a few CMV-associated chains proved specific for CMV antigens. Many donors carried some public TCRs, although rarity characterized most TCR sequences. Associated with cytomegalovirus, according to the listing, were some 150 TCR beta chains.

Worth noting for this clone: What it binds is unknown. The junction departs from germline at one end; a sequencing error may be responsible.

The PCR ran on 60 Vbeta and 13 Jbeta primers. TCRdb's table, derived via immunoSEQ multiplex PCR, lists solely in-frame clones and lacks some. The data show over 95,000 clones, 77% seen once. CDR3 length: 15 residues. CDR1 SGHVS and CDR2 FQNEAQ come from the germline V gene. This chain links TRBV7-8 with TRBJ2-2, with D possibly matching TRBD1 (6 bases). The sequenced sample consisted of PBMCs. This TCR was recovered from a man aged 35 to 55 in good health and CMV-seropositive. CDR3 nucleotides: TGTGCCAGCGGCTTAGGGACACTTTTCACCGGGGAGCTGTTTTTT. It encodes CASGLGTLFTGELFF. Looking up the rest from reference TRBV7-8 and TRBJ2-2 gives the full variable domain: GAGVSQSPRYKVAKRGQDVALRCDPISGHVSLFWYQQALGQGPEFLTYFQNEAQLDKSGLPSDRFFAERPEGSVSTLKIQRTQQEDSAVYLCASGLGTLFTGELFFGEGSRLTVL.